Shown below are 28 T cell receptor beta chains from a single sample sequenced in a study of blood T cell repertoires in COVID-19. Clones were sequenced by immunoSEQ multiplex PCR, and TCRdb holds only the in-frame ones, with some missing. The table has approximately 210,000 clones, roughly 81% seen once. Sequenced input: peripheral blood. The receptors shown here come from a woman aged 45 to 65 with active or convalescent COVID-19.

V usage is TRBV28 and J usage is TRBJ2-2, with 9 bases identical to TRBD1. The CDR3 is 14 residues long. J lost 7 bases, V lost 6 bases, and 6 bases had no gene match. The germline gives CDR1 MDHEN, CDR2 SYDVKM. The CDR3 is CASRITGGDGELFF. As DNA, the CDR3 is TGTGCCAGCAGGATAACAGGGGGCGACGGGGAGCTGTTTTTT.

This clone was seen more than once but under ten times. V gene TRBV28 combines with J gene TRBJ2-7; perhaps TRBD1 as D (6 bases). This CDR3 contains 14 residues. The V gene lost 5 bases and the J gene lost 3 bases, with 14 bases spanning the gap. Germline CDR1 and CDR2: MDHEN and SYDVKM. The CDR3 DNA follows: TGTGCCAGCAGTCCTAGGACAGTCCGCTACGAGCAGTACGTC. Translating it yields CASSPRTVRYEQYV.

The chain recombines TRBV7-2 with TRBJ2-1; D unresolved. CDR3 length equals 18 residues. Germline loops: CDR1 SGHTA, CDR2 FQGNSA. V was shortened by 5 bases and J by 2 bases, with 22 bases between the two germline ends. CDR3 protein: CASSPQSGSGKAYNEQFF. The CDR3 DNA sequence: TGTGCCAGCAGCCCCCAGAGTGGGTCGGGTAAAGCCTACAATGAGCAGTTCTTC.

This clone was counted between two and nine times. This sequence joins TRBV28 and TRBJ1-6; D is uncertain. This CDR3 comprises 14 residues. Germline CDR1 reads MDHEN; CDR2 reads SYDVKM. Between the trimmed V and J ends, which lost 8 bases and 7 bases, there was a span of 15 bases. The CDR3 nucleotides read TGTGCCAGCGGCGAGGGCGTGAGGAATTCACCCCTCCACTTT. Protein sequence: CASGEGVRNSPLHF.

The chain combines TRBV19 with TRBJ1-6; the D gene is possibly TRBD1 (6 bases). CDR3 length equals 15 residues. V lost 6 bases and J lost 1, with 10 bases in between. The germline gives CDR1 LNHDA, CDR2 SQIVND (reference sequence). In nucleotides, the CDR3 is TGTGCCAGTAGGGACAGAGGTTCCTATAATTCACCCCTCCACTTT. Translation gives CASRDRGSYNSPLHF. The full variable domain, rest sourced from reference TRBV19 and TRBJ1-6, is DGGITQSPKYLFRKEGQNVTLSCEQNLNHDAMYWYRQDPGQGLRLIYYSQIVNDFQKGDIAEGYSVSREKKESFPLTVTSAQKNPTAFYLCASRDRGSYNSPLHFGNGTRLTVT.

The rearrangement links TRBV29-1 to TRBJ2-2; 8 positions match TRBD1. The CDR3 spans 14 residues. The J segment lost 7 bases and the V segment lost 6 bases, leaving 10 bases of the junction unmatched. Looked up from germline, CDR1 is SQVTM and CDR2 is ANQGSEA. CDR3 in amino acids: CSVVTGGTSGELFF. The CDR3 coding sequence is TGCAGCGTCGTAACAGGGGGAACTAGCGGGGAGCTGTTTTTT.

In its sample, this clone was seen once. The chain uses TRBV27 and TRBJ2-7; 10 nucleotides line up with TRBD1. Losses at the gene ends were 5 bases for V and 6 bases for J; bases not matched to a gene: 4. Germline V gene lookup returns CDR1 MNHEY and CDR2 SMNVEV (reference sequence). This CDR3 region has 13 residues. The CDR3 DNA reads TGTGCCAGCAGTCCGGACAGGGGGGTCGAGCAGTACTTC. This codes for CASSPDRGVEQYF.

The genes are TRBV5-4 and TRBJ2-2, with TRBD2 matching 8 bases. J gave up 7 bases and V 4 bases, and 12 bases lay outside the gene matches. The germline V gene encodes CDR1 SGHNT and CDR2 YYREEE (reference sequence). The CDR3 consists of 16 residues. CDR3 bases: TGTGCCAGCAGCCGGCCTAACGGGGGGGTCGTCGGGGAGCTGTTTTTT. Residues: CASSRPNGGVVGELFF.

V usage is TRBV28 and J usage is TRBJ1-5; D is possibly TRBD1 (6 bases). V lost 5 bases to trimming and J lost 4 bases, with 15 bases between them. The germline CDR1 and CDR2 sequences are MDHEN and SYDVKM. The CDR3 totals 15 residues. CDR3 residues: CASSTQNRENQPQHF. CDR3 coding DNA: TGTGCCAGCAGTACCCAAAACAGGGAGAATCAGCCCCAGCATTTT.

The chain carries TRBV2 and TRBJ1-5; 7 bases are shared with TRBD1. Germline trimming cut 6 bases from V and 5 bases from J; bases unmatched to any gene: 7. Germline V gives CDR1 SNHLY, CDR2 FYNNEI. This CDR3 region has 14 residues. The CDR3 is CASRPGQADQPQHF. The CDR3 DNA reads TGTGCCAGCAGACCCGGACAGGCGGATCAGCCCCAGCATTTT.

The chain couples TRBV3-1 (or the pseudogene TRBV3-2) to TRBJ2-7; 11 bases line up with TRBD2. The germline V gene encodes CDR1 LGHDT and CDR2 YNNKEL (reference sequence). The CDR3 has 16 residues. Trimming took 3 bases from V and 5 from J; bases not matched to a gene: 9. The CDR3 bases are TGTGCCAGCAGCCAGCAAGGCGCTAGCGGGAGGCACGAGCAGTACTTC. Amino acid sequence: CASSQQGASGRHEQYF.

CDR3 DNA: TGTGCCAGCAGCTTTGGGGGCTTGGGAGGAAACACCATATATTTT. It specifies CASSFGGLGGNTIYF. This chain links TRBV7-8 with TRBJ1-3, with D tentatively TRBD1 (6 bases). The V gene lost 3 bases and the J gene lost 4 bases, with 13 bases spanning the gap. Germline-derived CDR1 and CDR2 are SGHVS and FQNEAQ. The CDR3 covers 15 residues.

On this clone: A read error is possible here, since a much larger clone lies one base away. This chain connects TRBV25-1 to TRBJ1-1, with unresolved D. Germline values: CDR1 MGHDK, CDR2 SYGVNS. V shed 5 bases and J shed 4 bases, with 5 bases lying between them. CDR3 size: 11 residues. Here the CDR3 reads CASSFGTEAFF. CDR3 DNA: TGTGCCAGCAGTTTCGGCACTGAAGCTTTCTTT.

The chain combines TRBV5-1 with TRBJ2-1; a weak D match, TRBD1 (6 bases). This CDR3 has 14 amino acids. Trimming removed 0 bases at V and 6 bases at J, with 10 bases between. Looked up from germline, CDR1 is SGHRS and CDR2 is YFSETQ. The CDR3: CASSLAPGVNEQFF. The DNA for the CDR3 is TGCGCCAGCAGCTTGGCGCCAGGGGTCAATGAGCAGTTCTTC.

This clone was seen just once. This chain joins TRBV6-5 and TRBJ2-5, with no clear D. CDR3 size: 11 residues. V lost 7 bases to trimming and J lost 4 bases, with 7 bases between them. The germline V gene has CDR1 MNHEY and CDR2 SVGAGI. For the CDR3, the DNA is TGTGCCAGCACTAAATCAGAGACCCAGTACTTC. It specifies CASTKSETQYF.

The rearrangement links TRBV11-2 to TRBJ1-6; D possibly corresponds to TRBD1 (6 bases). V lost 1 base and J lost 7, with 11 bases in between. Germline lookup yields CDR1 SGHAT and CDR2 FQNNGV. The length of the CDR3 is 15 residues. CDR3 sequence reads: CASSLVPRGNSPLHF. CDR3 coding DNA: TGTGCCAGCAGCTTAGTTCCTAGGGGGAATTCACCCCTCCACTTT.

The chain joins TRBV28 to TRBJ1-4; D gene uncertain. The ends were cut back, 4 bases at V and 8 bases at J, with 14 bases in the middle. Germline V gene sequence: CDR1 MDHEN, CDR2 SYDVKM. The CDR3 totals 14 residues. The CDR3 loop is CASSSQRVREKLFF. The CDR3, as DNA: TGTGCCAGCAGTTCCCAGCGGGTACGCGAAAAACTGTTTTTT.

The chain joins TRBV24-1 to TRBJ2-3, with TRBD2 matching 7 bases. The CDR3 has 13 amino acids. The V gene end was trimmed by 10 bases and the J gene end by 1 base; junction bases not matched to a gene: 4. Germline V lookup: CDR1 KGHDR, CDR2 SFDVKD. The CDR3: CATGGGGTDTQYF. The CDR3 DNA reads TGTGCCACTGGCGGGGGTGGCACAGATACGCAGTATTTT.

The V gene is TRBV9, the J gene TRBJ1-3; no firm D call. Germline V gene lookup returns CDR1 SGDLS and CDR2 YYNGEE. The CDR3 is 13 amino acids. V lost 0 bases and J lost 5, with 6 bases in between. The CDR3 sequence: CASSVGGRNTIYF. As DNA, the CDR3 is TGTGCCAGCAGCGTAGGAGGGAGAAACACCATATATTTT.

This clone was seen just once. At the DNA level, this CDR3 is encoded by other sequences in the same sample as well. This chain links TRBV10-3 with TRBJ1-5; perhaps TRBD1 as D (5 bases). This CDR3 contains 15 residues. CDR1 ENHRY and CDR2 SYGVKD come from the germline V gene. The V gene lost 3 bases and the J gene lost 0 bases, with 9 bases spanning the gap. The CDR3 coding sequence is TGTGCCATCAGTGAATCGGGGGATAGCAATCAGCCCCAGCATTTT. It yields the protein CAISESGDSNQPQHF.

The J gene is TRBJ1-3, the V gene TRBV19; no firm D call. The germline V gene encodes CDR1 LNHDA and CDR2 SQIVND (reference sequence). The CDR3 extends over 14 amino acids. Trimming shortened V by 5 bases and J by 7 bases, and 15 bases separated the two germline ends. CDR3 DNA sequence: TGTGCCAGTAGTGGGCAGACCCAACGGAACACCATATATTTT. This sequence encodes CASSGQTQRNTIYF.

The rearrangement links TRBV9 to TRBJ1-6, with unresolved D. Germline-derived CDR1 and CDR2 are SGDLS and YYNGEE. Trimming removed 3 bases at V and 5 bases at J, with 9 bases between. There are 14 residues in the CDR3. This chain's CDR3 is CASSAGKNNSPLHF. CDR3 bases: TGTGCCAGCAGCGCCGGGAAAAATAATTCACCCCTCCACTTT.

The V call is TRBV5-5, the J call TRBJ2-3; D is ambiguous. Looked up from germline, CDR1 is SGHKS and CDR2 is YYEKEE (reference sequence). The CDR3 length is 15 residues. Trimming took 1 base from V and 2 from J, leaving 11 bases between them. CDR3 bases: TGTGCCAGCAGCTTGTTAGTACAGCTCACAGATACGCAGTATTTT. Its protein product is CASSLLVQLTDTQYF.

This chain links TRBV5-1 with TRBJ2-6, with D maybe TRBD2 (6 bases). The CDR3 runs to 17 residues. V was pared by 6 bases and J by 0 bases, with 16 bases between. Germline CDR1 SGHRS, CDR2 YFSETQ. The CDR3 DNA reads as TGCGCCAGCACCGGGAGAGGGTCGAACTCTGGGGCCAACGTCCTGACTTTC. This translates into CASTGRGSNSGANVLTF.

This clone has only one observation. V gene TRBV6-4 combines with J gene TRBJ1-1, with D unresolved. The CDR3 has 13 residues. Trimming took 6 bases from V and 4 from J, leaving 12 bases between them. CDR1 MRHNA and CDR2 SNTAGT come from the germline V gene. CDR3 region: CASSMDRSTEAFF. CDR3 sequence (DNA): TGTGCCAGCAGCATGGATAGGAGCACTGAAGCTTTCTTT.

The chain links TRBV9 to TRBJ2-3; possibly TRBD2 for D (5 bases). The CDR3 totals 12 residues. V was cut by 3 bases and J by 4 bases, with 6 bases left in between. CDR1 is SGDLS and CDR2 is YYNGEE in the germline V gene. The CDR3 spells CASSGTADTQYF. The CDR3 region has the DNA TGTGCCAGCAGCGGGACTGCAGATACGCAGTATTTT. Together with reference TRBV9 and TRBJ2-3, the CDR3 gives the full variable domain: DSGVTQTPKHLITATGQRVTLRCSPRSGDLSVYWYQQSLDQGLQFLIQYYNGEERAKGNILERFSAQQFPDLHSELNLSSLELGDSALYFCASSGTADTQYFGPGTRLTVL.

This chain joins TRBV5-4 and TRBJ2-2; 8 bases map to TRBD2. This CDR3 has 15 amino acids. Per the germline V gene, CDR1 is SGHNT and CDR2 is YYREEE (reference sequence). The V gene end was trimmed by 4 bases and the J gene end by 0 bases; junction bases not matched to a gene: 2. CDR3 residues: CASSLSGTNTGELFF. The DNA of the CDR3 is TGTGCCAGCAGCCTTAGCGGGACGAACACCGGGGAGCTGTTTTTT.

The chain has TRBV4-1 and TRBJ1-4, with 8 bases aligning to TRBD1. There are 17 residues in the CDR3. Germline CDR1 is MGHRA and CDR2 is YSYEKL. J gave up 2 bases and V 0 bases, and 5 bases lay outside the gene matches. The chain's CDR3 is CASSQDQGTGTNEKLFF. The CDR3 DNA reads TGCGCCAGCAGCCAAGATCAGGGGACAGGTACTAATGAAAAACTGTTTTTT.